This TCR beta chain was profiled in a study of shared clonotypes between healthy human individuals (dated by TCRdb to the early 2020s). Describing the broader study: Three men and two women, aged 18 to 49 years, made up the cohort. The study deeply sequenced blood TCR repertoires of five healthy adults to estimate repertoire size and the extent of clonotype sharing between individuals. To increase sequencing depth and limit assay-specific biases, TCR repertoire library preparation and sequencing were carried out by different laboratories using diverse techniques. Between about 0.8 and 9 billion PBMCs per donor were obtained by leukapheresis.

A note on this clone: Its antigen target is currently unknown. The input lacks base qualities; no much larger clone sits a single base away.

Donors were healthy HIV-negative adults with no recently reported acute infections or vaccinations. Every donor was a Caucasian adult residing in Nashville, Tennessee, USA. For unsorted samples, 75 million to 90 million PBMCs were counted and genomic DNA was extracted with the QIAamp DNA Blood Mini kit. Blood was obtained by leukapheresis, after which PBMCs were separated by Ficoll-Histopaque density gradient centrifugation and cryopreserved in liquid nitrogen vapor phase. Points the paper makes about the study in general: Because the study included only a small number of donors, the genetic and exposure-history diversity represented was limited. Only blood was sampled, and tissue TCR repertoires likely differ from those in blood. Based on pairwise subsampling, the degree of clonotype sharing among donors was expected to be affected by sequencing depth.

TCR CDR3 regions were amplified from genomic DNA by multiplex PCR using the deep immunoSEQ assay. For each cell subset, the extracted genomic DNA was distributed evenly across all wells of several immunoSEQ 96-well plates, and each plate served as one replicate. For unsorted PBMC, each replicate PCR was loaded with about 300 ng genomic DNA, equivalent to about 30,000 T cell genomes. Ten immunoSEQ deep assay plates were used to sequence unsorted PBMC genomic DNA. Purified libraries were quantified with a Qubit 3.0 fluorometer, sized on a Bioanalyzer 2100, and re-quantified with the KAPA Library Quantification kit. Every immunoSEQ 96-well plate was sequenced on a separate single-read 150-cycle Illumina NextSeq 550 flow cell. The original pipeline was this. The immunoSEQ output contained only junctional sequences without quality scores, so filtering could not match that applied to full-length reads. Sequences were annotated with PyIR, a Python wrapper for IgBLAST v1.9, using IMGT germline references to assign V/J genes and CDR3. Reads were removed for weak V/J assignments (E-value above 1e-6), missing CDR3, stop codons, out-of-frame junctions, or ambiguous translated residues. A V3J clonotype was defined by an identical inferred V gene, J gene, and CDR3 amino acid sequence. Percentage overlap between repertoires was calculated by dividing the number of shared unique clonotypes by the size of the smaller repertoire. Repertoire richness was assessed with RTK rarefaction, the Chao1 estimator, and Recon v2.1 estimates of unobserved clonotypes. Here the immuneACCESS table is served through TCRdb, limited to in-frame sequences with V and J called. Missing clones are a known gap in these copies; in checked studies unresolved V genes cover under half, and the rest lacks a known reason. The DNA gave D and trimming, while V, J and clone size come from that table. Within this sample are roughly 500,000 clones, with 75% to 85% of them counted one time only. 10% to 15% of the sample goes to the ten largest clones.

As encoded in the germline V gene, CDR1 is SGHTA while CDR2 is FQGNSA. The germline ends are 13 bases apart after V is trimmed by 3 bases and J by 5 bases. The CDR3 spans 14 residues, from the cysteine through the phenylalanine. This entry keeps only the CDR3 DNA: 42 bases, framed from base 1. The sequencing input was PBMCs. The chain links TRBV7-2 with TRBJ2-5; the D gene remains uncertain. The clonotype originates from a woman in her 40s in good health. Some clones in this sample may be carry-over from other donors' samples. The CDR3 region has the sequence CASSFWAKGETQYF. DNA sequence: TGTGCCAGCAGCTTTTGGGCCAAGGGCGAGACCCAGTACTTC. The entire variable domain, with the stretches around the CDR3 drawn from the reference TRBV7-2 and TRBJ2-5 proteins, is GAGVSQSPSNKVTEKGKDVELRCDPISGHTALYWYRQSLGQGLEFLIYFQGNSAPDKSGLPSDRFSAERTGGSVSTLTIQRTQQEDSAVYLCASSFWAKGETQYFGPGTRLLVL.